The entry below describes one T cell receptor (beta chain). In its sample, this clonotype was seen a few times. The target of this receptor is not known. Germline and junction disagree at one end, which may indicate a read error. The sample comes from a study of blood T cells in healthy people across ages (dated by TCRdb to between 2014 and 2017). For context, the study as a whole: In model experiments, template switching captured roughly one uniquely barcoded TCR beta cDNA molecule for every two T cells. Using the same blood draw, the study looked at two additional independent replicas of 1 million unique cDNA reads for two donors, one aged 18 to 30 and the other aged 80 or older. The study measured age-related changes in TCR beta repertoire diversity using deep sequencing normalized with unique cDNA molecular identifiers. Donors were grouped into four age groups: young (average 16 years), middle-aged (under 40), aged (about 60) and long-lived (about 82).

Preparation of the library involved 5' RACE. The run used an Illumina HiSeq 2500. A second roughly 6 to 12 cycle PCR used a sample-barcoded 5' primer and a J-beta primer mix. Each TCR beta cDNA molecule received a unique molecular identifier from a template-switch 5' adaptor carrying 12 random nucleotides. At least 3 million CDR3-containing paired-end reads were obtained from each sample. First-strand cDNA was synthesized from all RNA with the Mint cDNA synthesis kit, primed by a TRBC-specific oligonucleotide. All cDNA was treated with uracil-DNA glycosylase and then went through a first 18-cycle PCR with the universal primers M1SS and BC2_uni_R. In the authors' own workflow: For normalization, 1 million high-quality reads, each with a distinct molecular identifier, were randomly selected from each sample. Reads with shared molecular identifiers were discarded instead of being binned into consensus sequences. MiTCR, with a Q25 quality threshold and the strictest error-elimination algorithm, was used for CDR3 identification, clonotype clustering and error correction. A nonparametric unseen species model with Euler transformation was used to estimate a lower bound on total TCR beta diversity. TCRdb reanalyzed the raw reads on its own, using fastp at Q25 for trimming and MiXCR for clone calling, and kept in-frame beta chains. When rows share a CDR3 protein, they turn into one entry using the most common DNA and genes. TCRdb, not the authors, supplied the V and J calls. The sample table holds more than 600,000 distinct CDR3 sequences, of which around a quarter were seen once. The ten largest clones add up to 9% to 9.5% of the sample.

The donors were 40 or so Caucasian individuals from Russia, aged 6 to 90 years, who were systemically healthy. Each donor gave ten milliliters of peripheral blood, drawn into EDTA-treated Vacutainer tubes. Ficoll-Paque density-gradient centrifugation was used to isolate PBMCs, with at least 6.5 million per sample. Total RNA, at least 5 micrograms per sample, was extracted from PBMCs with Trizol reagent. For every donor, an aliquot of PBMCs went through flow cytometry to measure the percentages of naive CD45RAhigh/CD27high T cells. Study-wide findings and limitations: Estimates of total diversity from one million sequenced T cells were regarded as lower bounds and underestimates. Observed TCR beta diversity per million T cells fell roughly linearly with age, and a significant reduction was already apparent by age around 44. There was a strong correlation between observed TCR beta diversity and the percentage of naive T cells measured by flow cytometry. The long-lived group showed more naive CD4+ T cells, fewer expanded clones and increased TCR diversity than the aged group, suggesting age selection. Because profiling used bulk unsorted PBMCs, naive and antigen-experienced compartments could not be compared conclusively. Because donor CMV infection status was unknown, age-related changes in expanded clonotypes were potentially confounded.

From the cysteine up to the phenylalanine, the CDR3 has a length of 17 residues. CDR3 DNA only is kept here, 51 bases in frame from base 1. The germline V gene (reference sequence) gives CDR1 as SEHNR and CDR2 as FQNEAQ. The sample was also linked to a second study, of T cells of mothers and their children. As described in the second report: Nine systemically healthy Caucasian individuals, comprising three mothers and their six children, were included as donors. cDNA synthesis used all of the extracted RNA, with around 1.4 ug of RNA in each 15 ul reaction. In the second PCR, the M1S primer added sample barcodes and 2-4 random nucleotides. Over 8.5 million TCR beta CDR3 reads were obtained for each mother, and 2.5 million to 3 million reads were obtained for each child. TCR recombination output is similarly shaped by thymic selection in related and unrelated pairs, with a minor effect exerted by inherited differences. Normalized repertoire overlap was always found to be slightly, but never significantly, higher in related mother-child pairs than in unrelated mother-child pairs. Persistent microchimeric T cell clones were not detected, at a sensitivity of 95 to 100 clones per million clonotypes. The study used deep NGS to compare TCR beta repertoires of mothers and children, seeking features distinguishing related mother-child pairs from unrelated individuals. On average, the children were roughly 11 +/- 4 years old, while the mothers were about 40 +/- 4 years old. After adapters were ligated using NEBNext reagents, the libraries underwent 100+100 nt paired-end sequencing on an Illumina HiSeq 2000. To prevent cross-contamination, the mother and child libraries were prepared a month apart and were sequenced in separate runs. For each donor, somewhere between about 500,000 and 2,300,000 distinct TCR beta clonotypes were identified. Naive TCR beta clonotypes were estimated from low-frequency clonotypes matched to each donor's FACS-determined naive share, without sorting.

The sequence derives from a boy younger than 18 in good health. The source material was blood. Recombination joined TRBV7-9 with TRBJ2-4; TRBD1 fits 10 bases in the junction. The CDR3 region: CASSPARQGAAKSIQYF. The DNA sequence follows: TGTGCCAGCAGCCCCGCAAGACAGGGGGCGGCCAAAAGCATTCAGTACTTC.